Following are 6 T cell receptor beta chains from one sample sequenced in a study of blood T cell repertoires in COVID-19. Sequencing was performed with immunoSEQ multiplex PCR; in TCRdb, only in-frame clones are kept and a portion is missing. Of about 160,000 clones listed, about 80% are singletons. The material sequenced was peripheral blood. The receptors stem from a man aged 55 to 70 with acute or convalescent COVID-19.

This clone was observed a single time. The genes are TRBV19 and TRBJ2-5; the match to TRBD2 covers 7 bases. Trimming removed 1 base from V and 5 bases from J; junction bases left unmatched: 10. The CDR3 length is 16 residues. The germline V gene encodes CDR1 LNHDA and CDR2 SQIVND (reference sequence). CDR3 DNA: TGTGCCAGTAGTATAGGGGCTAGCGGCCCGGGGGAGACCCAGTACTTC. Protein product: CASSIGASGPGETQYF. The whole variable domain, filled in from reference TRBV19 and TRBJ2-5, reads DGGITQSPKYLFRKEGQNVTLSCEQNLNHDAMYWYRQDPGQGLRLIYYSQIVNDFQKGDIAEGYSVSREKKESFPLTVTSAQKNPTAFYLCASSIGASGPGETQYFGPGTRLLVL.

The chain employs TRBV18 and TRBJ2-5, with TRBD1 matching over 8 bases. This CDR3 region has 16 residues. Germline CDR1 reads KGHSH; CDR2 reads LQKENI. V shed 6 bases, J shed 2 bases, and the junction held 11 bases outside the gene matches. CDR3 sequence reads: CASSALDRGRQETQYF. CDR3 DNA sequence: TGTGCCAGCTCGGCCCTCGACAGGGGTCGACAAGAGACCCAGTACTTC.

The rearrangement joins TRBV13 to TRBJ2-3; perhaps TRBD1 as D (5 bases). Trimming cost V 0 bases and J 3 bases, with 7 bases left between them. Germline loops: CDR1 PRHDT, CDR2 FYEKMQ (reference sequence). The CDR3 runs to 14 residues. CDR3 sequence: CASSLGGATDTQYF. CDR3 nucleotide sequence: TGTGCCAGCAGCTTAGGAGGGGCTACAGATACGCAGTATTTT.

The rearrangement links TRBV5-8 to TRBJ2-7, with TRBD1 matching 7 bases. CDR1 and CDR2 (germline): SGHTS, YDEGEE. This CDR3 has 17 amino acids. Trimming took 2 bases from V and 3 from J; bases not matched to a gene: 14. CDR3: CASSFFDRVAPDYEQYF. The CDR3 nucleotides read TGTGCCAGCAGCTTCTTCGACAGGGTGGCCCCCGACTACGAGCAGTACTTC.

The chain carries TRBV13 and TRBJ2-4; D is possibly TRBD1 (5 bases). Germline V gene data show CDR1 as PRHDT and CDR2 as FYEKMQ (reference sequence). There are 15 residues in the CDR3. With 2 bases removed from V and 1 base from J, the gap between germline ends came to 9 bases. The CDR3 DNA reads as TGTGCCAGCAGCTTAAGGGGAATCGCCAAAAACATTCAGTACTTC. Residues: CASSLRGIAKNIQYF.

The V gene is TRBV10-3, the J gene TRBJ2-2; tentatively, D is TRBD2 (5 bases). The V gene's germline CDR1 is ENHRY and CDR2 SYGVKD. CDR3 length equals 13 residues. V lost 9 bases to trimming and J lost 2 bases, with 10 bases between them. The CDR3 here is CAISTGNTGELFF. The CDR3 coding sequence is TGTGCCATATCGACGGGAAACACCGGGGAGCTGTTTTTT.